These 22 T cell receptor beta chains were sequenced from one sample in a study of early T cells in non-severe SARS-CoV-2 infection. TCRdb passed the 5' RACE reads through MiXCR, listing each CDR3 protein once. The table lists 45,000 to 65,000 distinct CDR3 sequences, roughly an eighth of them singletons. The sequences come from whole blood, collected at baseline. The origin of the receptors is an adult who was a healthcare worker with PCR-confirmed SARS-CoV-2 infection or an uninfected control (not recorded which).

The chain has TRBV20-1 and TRBJ1-2, with D unresolved. The germline gives CDR1 DFQATT, CDR2 SNEGSKA (reference sequence). The V end lost 3 bases, the J end lost 4 bases, and 9 bases lay between the germline ends. CDR3 size: 12 residues. Written as DNA, the CDR3 is TGCAGTGCTAGGGCCAGCACCTATGGCTACACCTTC. Protein sequence: CSARASTYGYTF.

This chain uses TRBV29-1 with TRBJ2-3; 10 bases line up with TRBD2. Germline assignment: CDR1 SQVTM and CDR2 ANQGSEA. The CDR3 has 13 amino acids. The J segment lost 9 bases and the V segment lost 2 bases, leaving 5 bases of the junction unmatched. The CDR3 reads CSVELAGVGTQYF. The DNA for the CDR3 is TGCAGCGTTGAACTAGCGGGAGTAGGCACGCAGTATTTT.

The table lists this clonotype with a few counts. The chain employs TRBV7-9 and TRBJ2-2; the match to TRBD2 covers 12 bases. The CDR3 totals 17 residues. J gave up 3 bases and V 6 bases, and 8 bases lay outside the gene matches. From germline, CDR1 is SEHNR and CDR2 FQNEAQ (reference sequence). The CDR3 reads CASSPRTSGTHTGELFF. CDR3 nucleotide sequence: TGTGCCAGCAGTCCACGGACTAGCGGGACCCACACCGGGGAGCTGTTTTTT.

This chain joins TRBV6-2 or TRBV6-3 and TRBJ2-7; 8 bases fit TRBD2. The V gene end was trimmed by 5 bases and the J gene end by 6 bases; junction bases not matched to a gene: 9. This CDR3 is built from 14 residues. CDR1 and CDR2 (germline): MNHEY, SVGEGT. Here the CDR3 DNA reads TGTGCCAGCAGTAGCAGCCGGGAGGGGCGCGAGCAGTACTTC. Protein: CASSSSREGREQYF.

A few counts support this clonotype. This chain uses TRBV24-1 with TRBJ2-3, with 9 bases fitting TRBD2. Trimming took 3 bases from V and 7 from J; bases not matched to a gene: 1. Germline CDR1 and CDR2: KGHDR and SFDVKD. The CDR3 loop spans 13 amino acids. CDR3 DNA: TGTGCCACCAGTGATAGCGGGAGGAATACGCAGTATTTT. It specifies CATSDSGRNTQYF.

This clonotype was picked up a small number of times. This chain uses TRBV28 with TRBJ2-7; D may be TRBD1 (6 bases). The CDR3 contains 18 residues. With 6 bases removed from V and 2 bases from J, the gap between germline ends came to 26 bases. The germline gives CDR1 MDHEN, CDR2 SYDVKM. CDR3 sequence reads: CASSLIFDHGGQPYEQYF. CDR3 DNA sequence: TGTGCCAGCAGCCTGATATTCGATCACGGAGGACAGCCCTACGAGCAGTACTTC.

The chain joins TRBV18 to TRBJ1-4; D is undetermined. Trimming left V 4 bases short and J 0 bases short, with 12 bases between. Germline V CDR1 and CDR2: KGHSH, LQKENI. The CDR3 length is 16 residues. The CDR3 DNA follows: TGTGCCAGCTCACGCGCCACAGTTACAACTAATGAAAAACTGTTTTTT. This encodes CASSRATVTTNEKLFF.

Sample share makes this clonotype medium-sized. This rearrangement joins TRBV9 to TRBJ1-2; possible D gene TRBD1, 5 bases. Germline-derived CDR1 and CDR2 are SGDLS and YYNGEE. Between the trimmed V and J ends, which lost 0 bases and 4 bases, there was a span of 10 bases. The CDR3 totals 14 residues. CDR3 nucleotide sequence: TGTGCCAGCAGCGTAGATGAGGGGAGCTATGGCTACACCTTC. Protein sequence: CASSVDEGSYGYTF.

The chain couples TRBV6-2 or TRBV6-3 to TRBJ2-1; the match to TRBD2 covers 8 bases. Germline V gene lookup returns CDR1 MNHEY and CDR2 SVGEGT. The CDR3 length is 13 residues. The J segment lost 7 bases and the V segment lost 4 bases, leaving 3 bases of the junction unmatched. CDR3 DNA sequence: TGTGCCAGCAGTTTCTTAGCGGGGAATGAGCAGTTCTTC. This gives the protein CASSFLAGNEQFF.

This clonotype was detected ten times or more. The chain couples TRBV28 to TRBJ1-5; the match to TRBD1 covers 11 bases. Germline V lookup: CDR1 MDHEN, CDR2 SYDVKM. Germline trimming cut 5 bases from V and 1 base from J; bases unmatched to any gene: 7. This CDR3 has 17 residues. CDR3 bases: TGTGCCAGCAGTCCGGACAGGGGGCCTCGAAGCAATCAGCCCCAGCATTTT. This sequence encodes CASSPDRGPRSNQPQHF.

J is TRBJ2-2 and V is TRBV5-4; D gene ambiguous. The CDR3 has 13 amino acids. Germline V lookup: CDR1 SGHNT, CDR2 YYREEE (reference sequence). V was clipped by 2 bases and J by 8 bases, with 10 bases between them. The CDR3 region is CASSFRAAGELFF. The CDR3 DNA reads TGTGCCAGCAGCTTTCGAGCCGCGGGGGAGCTGTTTTTT.

This chain connects TRBV28 to TRBJ2-3; no definite D call. There are 13 residues in the CDR3. The germline CDR1 and CDR2 sequences are MDHEN and SYDVKM. Trimming left V 5 bases short and J 3 bases short, with 9 bases between. The CDR3 DNA sequence: TGTGCCAGCAGTCCGAAACCGACAGATACGCAGTATTTT. Residues: CASSPKPTDTQYF.

The chain employs TRBV20-1 and TRBJ1-1; D unresolved. Germline V gene sequence: CDR1 DFQATT, CDR2 SNEGSKA (reference sequence). The germline V and J ends were trimmed by 1 base and 3 bases, with 15 bases remaining between them. CDR3 length equals 15 residues. CDR3 DNA sequence: TGCAGTGCTAGAGGCCGAGGGTTGTTTGACACTGAAGCTTTCTTT. This gives the protein CSARGRGLFDTEAFF.

This clonotype was counted a few times. This chain uses TRBV7-2 with TRBJ2-1, with 10 nucleotides matching TRBD2. There are 17 residues in the CDR3. With 5 bases clipped from V and 6 bases from J, the junction kept 13 bases outside the gene matches. CDR1 is SGHTA and CDR2 is FQGNSA in the germline V gene. The CDR3 protein is CASSRTEASGRINEQFF. CDR3 bases: TGTGCCAGCAGCCGCACGGAGGCTAGCGGGAGAATCAATGAGCAGTTCTTC.

The chain uses TRBV28 and TRBJ1-2, with TRBD1 matching 8 bases. This CDR3 comprises 13 residues. Germline CDR1 and CDR2: MDHEN and SYDVKM. The J segment lost 8 bases and the V segment lost 6 bases, leaving 8 bases of the junction unmatched. CDR3 sequence reads: CASSVDRVGGYTF. CDR3 coding DNA: TGTGCCAGCAGCGTGGACAGGGTAGGCGGCTACACCTTC.

This clonotype was picked up a small number of times. The chain has TRBV29-1 and TRBJ2-1; 13 positions agree with TRBD2. This CDR3 is 15 amino acids long. The V gene's germline CDR1 is SQVTM and CDR2 ANQGSEA. J gave up 6 bases and V 5 bases, and 7 bases lay outside the gene matches. The CDR3 sequence: CSVQHGLAGANEQFF. DNA for the CDR3: TGCAGCGTTCAGCATGGACTAGCGGGAGCCAATGAGCAGTTCTTC.

This clonotype appeared a few times. This chain uses TRBV5-4 with TRBJ2-7; a possible D gene is TRBD2 (6 bases). The CDR3 covers 16 residues. Germline V gene data show CDR1 as SGHNT and CDR2 as YYREEE (reference sequence). Trimming pared 4 bases from V and 2 bases from J, leaving 19 bases between. CDR3 region: CASSPVRGKRAYEQYF. Written as DNA, the CDR3 is TGTGCCAGCAGCCCCGTACGGGGTAAGCGGGCCTACGAGCAGTACTTC.

V usage is TRBV12-3 or TRBV12-4 and J usage is TRBJ2-3; 10 nucleotides align to TRBD2. There are 16 residues in the CDR3. V lost 7 bases, J lost 3 bases, and 10 bases stayed unmatched. The CDR3 coding sequence is TGTGCCAGCACCTCTTCTCGGGGACTAGCGACAGATACGCAGTATTTT. It yields the protein CASTSSRGLATDTQYF.

CDR3: CASSYSWGARTDTQYF. CDR3 coding DNA: TGTGCCAGCAGTTACTCTTGGGGGGCCCGCACAGATACGCAGTATTTT. The V gene is TRBV6-6, the J gene TRBJ2-3, with D perhaps matching TRBD1 or TRBD2 (6 bases each). CDR3 size: 16 residues. CDR1 MNHNY and CDR2 SVGAGI come from the germline V gene (reference sequence). With 0 bases removed from V and 1 base from J, the gap between germline ends came to 11 bases.

This clonotype was found many times. This chain connects TRBV7-9 to TRBJ1-1; unclear D gene. The V gene lost 3 bases and the J gene lost 5 bases, with 13 bases spanning the gap. The CDR3 totals 14 residues. Germline CDR1 is SEHNR and CDR2 is FQNEAQ (reference sequence). CDR3 nucleotide sequence: TGTGCCAGCAGCTTGGATCGGGAGGAAACTGAAGCTTTCTTT. This codes for CASSLDREETEAFF. Using reference TRBV7-9 and TRBJ1-1 for the parts outside the CDR3, the full variable domain is DTGVSQNPRHKITKRGQNVTFRCDPISEHNRLYWYRQTLGQGPEFLTYFQNEAQLEKSRLLSDRFSAERPKGSFSTLEIQRTEQGDSAMYLCASSLDREETEAFFGQGTRLTVV.

This clonotype has a handful of counts. The V gene is TRBV28, the J gene TRBJ1-2, with D maybe TRBD1 (5 bases). Germline loops: CDR1 MDHEN, CDR2 SYDVKM. This CDR3 is 14 amino acids long. V lost 2 bases and J lost 7, with 14 bases in between. The DNA for the CDR3 is TGTGCCAGCAGTTTAAAGGCAGGGTCGCGTGGCTACACCTTC. It translates to CASSLKAGSRGYTF.

This clonotype was counted a few times. The V and J genes are TRBV5-1 and TRBJ2-3; D gene unclear. Trimming shortened V by 5 bases and J by 0 bases, and 10 bases separated the two germline ends. The V gene's germline CDR1 is SGHRS and CDR2 YFSETQ. The CDR3 has 14 residues. The CDR3 DNA is TGCGCCAGCAGTAGTACCACTAGCACAGATACGCAGTATTTT. Its translation: CASSSTTSTDTQYF.